The source of this T cell receptor (beta chain) is a study of human thymus T cells. Overall study results and limits: Blood and thymic repertoires both appeared biased in V and J gene usage.

Data came from immunoSEQ multiplex PCR; TCRdb stores just in-frame clones and leaves some out. The top ten hold around 0.022% of the sample, which has 120,000 or so clones, 90% to 95% seen once. Corrective cardiac operations yielded the resected thymus tissue. Healthy Finnish infants undergoing corrective surgery for congenital heart defects were used as donors. In the case of this clone: Its target is not known.

Germline lookup yields CDR1 LGHNA and CDR2 YNFKEQ. Trimming cost V 0 bases and J 0 bases, with 18 bases left between them. The CDR3 sequence is 19 residues long. This TCR was recovered from a boy in the first two years of life with a congenital heart defect but otherwise immunologically healthy. The sequencing input was thymus tissue. The genes are TRBV4-2 and TRBJ1-3; D remains ambiguous. The CDR3 spells CASSQDLPAAFASGNTIYF. Here the CDR3 DNA reads TGTGCCAGCAGCCAAGATCTTCCAGCTGCGTTCGCCTCTGGAAACACCATATATTTT.